This TCR beta chain was recovered during a study of response to subunit inactivated influenza vaccine. This clonotype was recorded a few times. TCRdb re-derived calls from the RT-PCR reads in MiXCR, one entry per CDR3 protein. Here the sample spans some 540,000 distinct CDR3 sequences, roughly 23% being singletons. V lost 0 bases to trimming and J lost 6 bases, with 6 bases between them. The CDR3 consists of 13 residues. Germline CDR1 is LGHNA and CDR2 is YSLEER. In addition, the sample was reused for a study of T cells expressing NK-cell markers. Per that paper: Making the TCR beta cDNA relied on 5'RACE template switching with UMIs. In sorted CD3+CD56+NKG2C+, CD3+CD56+NKG2C- and CD3+CD56-NKG2C+ T cells, TCR beta repertoires were obtained.

The chain employs TRBV4-3 and TRBJ2-4, with D unclear. This clonotype was obtained from a man aged 45-60 years who received an inactivated influenza vaccine. The sample here was CD4+ T cells sorted from PBMCs, taken roughly 12 days after vaccination. CDR3 sequence reads: CASSQDWGNIQYF. CDR3 DNA sequence: TGCGCCAGCAGCCAAGATTGGGGAAACATTCAGTACTTC.